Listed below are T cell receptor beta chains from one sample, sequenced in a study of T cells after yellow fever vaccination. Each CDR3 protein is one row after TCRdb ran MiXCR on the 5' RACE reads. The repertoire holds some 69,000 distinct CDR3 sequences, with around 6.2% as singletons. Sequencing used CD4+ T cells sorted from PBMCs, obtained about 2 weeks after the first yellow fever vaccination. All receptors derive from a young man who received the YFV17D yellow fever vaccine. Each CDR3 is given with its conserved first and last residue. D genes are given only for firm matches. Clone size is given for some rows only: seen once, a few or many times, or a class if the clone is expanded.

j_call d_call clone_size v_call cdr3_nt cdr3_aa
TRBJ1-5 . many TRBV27 TGTGCCAGCGTCGGGGCCAGCAATCAGCCCCAGCATTTT CASVGASNQPQHF
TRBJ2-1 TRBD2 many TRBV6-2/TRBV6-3 TGTGCCAGCAGTCCCCATCCGGGACTAGCGGGGACGAATGAGCAGTTCTTC CASSPHPGLAGTNEQFF
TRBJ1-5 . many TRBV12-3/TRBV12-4 TGTGCCAGCAGTCGGGGCGGAACGGGTAGAAGCAATCAGCCCCAGCATTTT CASSRGGTGRSNQPQHF
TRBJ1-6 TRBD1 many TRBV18 TGTGCCAGCTCACGGGACAGGCTCAATTCACCCCTCCACTTT CASSRDRLNSPLHF
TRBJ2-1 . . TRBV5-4 TGTGCCAGCAGCTGGGGTAATGAGCAGTTCTTC CASSWGNEQFF
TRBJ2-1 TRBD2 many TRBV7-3 TGTGCCAGCAGTGGGTTGCTAGCGGGTGGTGAGCAGTTCTTC CASSGLLAGGEQFF
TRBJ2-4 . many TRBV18 TGTGCCAGCTCACCGAGGGAAGAAGACATTCAGTACTTC CASSPREEDIQYF
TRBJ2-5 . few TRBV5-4 TGTGCCAGCAGCTATGGCCCTACCCAGTACTTC CASSYGPTQYF
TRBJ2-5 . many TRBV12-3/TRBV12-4 TGTGCCAGCTCAGTTTCGGTAGTTCCGAGAGCTATACAAGAGACCCAGTACTTC CASSVSVVPRAIQETQYF
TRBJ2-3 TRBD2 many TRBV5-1 TGCGCCAGCAGCTTGGCAGGGGTAGCGGGGTCTCCAGATACGCAGTATTTT CASSLAGVAGSPDTQYF
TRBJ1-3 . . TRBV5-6 TGTGCCAGCAGCAGGGGACTCCCCTCTGGAAACACCATATATTTT CASSRGLPSGNTIYF
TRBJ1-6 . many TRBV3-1 TGTGCCAGCAGCCAACTTCCTTCGGGTTCACCCCTCCACTTT CASSQLPSGSPLHF
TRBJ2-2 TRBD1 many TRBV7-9 TGTGCCAGCAGCCCACCTTCGGGACAGGGTTTCGGGGAGCTGTTTTTT CASSPPSGQGFGELFF
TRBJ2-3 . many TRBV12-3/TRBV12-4 TGTGCCAGCAGTTTAAAGCAGACAGATACGCAGTATTTT CASSLKQTDTQYF
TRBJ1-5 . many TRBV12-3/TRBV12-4 TGTGCCAGCAGTTCCCGGGCAGGGATAAGCAATCAGCCCCAGCATTTT CASSSRAGISNQPQHF
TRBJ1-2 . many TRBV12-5 TGTGCTAGTGGTTTGGTCCTTGGGGGCGTTTACCATGGCTACACCTTC CASGLVLGGVYHGYTF
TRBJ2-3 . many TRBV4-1 TGCGCCAGCAGCCAAGACCCCCCTAGCACAGATACGCAGTATTTT CASSQDPPSTDTQYF
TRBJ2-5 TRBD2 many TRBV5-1 TGCGCCAGCAGCGAACTACCCGGACTAGCTTTGGAGACCCAGTACTTC CASSELPGLALETQYF
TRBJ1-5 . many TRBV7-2 TGTGCCAGCAGCTGGTATCGCGTTAGCAATCAGCCCCAGCATTTT CASSWYRVSNQPQHF
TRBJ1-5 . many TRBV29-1 TGCAGCGTCCAAACAGGCATTAGCAATCAGCCCCAGCATTTT CSVQTGISNQPQHF
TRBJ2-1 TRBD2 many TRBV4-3 TGCGCCAGCAGCCCCCATGGAGGGTCGCGGGGGGGCCGGGTTGAGCAGTTCTTC CASSPHGGSRGGRVEQFF
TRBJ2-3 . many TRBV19 TGTGCCAGTTCCACAGACGGTTCGTGGAGCACAGATACGCAGTATTTT CASSTDGSWSTDTQYF
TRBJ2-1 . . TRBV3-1 TGTGCCAGCAGCCAAGTTTTTGGGGGGTCCTACAATGAGCAGTTCTTC CASSQVFGGSYNEQFF
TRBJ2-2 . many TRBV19 TGTGCCAGTAAAGGGTCGGGAGCGAACACCGGGGAGCTGTTTTTT CASKGSGANTGELFF
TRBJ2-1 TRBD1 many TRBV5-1 TGCGCCAGCAGCAAGGGGACAGTCTATGAGCAGTTCTTC CASSKGTVYEQFF
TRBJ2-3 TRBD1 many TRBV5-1 TGCGCCAGCAGCGTCCAGGGGGCCCCCACAGATACGCAGTATTTT CASSVQGAPTDTQYF
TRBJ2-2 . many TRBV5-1 TGCGCCAGCAGCTCAACTTACACCGGGGAGCTGTTTTTT CASSSTYTGELFF
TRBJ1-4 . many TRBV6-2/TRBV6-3 TGTGCCAGCAGCCCCGACGGTCGTTTACTGTTTTTT CASSPDGRLLFF
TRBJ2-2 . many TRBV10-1 TGCGCCAGCAGTGGGGGGGTAGGGGGCACACTGAACACCGGGGAGCTGTTTTTT CASSGGVGGTLNTGELFF
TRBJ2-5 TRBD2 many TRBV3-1 TGTGCCAGCAACCTTCGGGGGGGCGTACAAGAGACCCAGTACTTC CASNLRGGVQETQYF
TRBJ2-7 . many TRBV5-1 TGCGCCAGCAGCTTGGCGCGGGCACGCGAGCAGTACTTC CASSLARAREQYF
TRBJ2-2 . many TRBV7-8 TGTGCCAGCAGCTTAGCCCGGGGGCGTCGTACCGGGGAGCTGTTTTTT CASSLARGRRTGELFF
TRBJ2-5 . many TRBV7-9 TGTGCCAGCAGCCAGGCTGGTCGAGGCGGAGAGACCCAGTACTTC CASSQAGRGGETQYF
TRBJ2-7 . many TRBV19 TGTGCCAGTAGTATGTCCGTGTACTACGAGCAGTACTTC CASSMSVYYEQYF
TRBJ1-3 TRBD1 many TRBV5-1 TGCGCCAGCAGCCTCCAGGGGGCCGGCAACACCATATATTTT CASSLQGAGNTIYF
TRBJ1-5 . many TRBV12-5 TGTGCTAGTGGTTTCGGGCTCCGCAATCAGCCCCAGCATTTT CASGFGLRNQPQHF
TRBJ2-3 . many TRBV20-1 TGCAGTGCTAGAGGAGGGCGGGGAGATACGCAGTATTTT CSARGGRGDTQYF
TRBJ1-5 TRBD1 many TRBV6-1 TGTGCCAGCAGGGACAGGGTATCCGAGCCCCAGCATTTT CASRDRVSEPQHF
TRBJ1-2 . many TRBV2 TGTGCCAGCAGAGAAACGGGTGATGGCTACACCTTC CASRETGDGYTF
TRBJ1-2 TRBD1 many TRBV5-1 TGCGCCAGCAGCTTGGTCAGGGGGTCTAATGGCTACACCTTC CASSLVRGSNGYTF
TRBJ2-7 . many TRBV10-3 TGTGCCATCAGTACGGACTTACTGGACGAGCAGTACTTC CAISTDLLDEQYF
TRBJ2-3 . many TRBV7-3 TGTGCCAGCAGCTTAGTGGGACAATCGTTTAGCACAGATACGCAGTATTTT CASSLVGQSFSTDTQYF
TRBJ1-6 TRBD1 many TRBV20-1 TGCAGTGCTAGCCGGACAGGGGGCAAGGATTCACCCCTCCACTTT CSASRTGGKDSPLHF
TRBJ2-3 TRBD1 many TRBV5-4 TGTGCCAGCAGCTCTCCGTCGACAGGGGCTACAGATACGCAGTATTTT CASSSPSTGATDTQYF
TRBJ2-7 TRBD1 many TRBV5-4 TGTGCCAGCAGCTTGAGGGGACAGGCGCTCTACGAGCAGTACTTC CASSLRGQALYEQYF
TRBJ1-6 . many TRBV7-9 TGTGCCAGCAGCCTCCTTCGGGGGCGGAATTCACCCCTCCACTTT CASSLLRGRNSPLHF
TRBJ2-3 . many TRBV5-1 TGCGCCAGCAGCCCCGGAGGCACAGATACGCAGTATTTT CASSPGGTDTQYF
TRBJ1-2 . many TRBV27 TGTGCCAGCAGTTTATCCGGGGGGTATGGCTACACCTTC CASSLSGGYGYTF
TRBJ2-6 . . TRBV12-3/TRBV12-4 TGTGCCTGCAAGAGGAGGGGAGGTGTTTCGGACTCTGGGGCCAACGTCCTGACTTTC CACKRRGGVSDSGANVLTF
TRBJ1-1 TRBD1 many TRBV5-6 TGTGCCAGCAGCCGGACAGGGGGAGGCACTGAAGCTTTCTTT CASSRTGGGTEAFF
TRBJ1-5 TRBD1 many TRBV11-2 TGTGCCAGCAGCTTGAGGGACAGGGGACAGCCCCAGCATTTT CASSLRDRGQPQHF
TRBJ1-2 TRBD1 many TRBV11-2 TGTGCCAGCAGCTTACTTTACAGGACAGGGGGTAGGGACTATGGCTACACCTTC CASSLLYRTGGRDYGYTF
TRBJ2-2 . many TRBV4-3 TGCGCCAGCAGCCCAATGGGGCAGCCCACCGGGGAGCTGTTTTTT CASSPMGQPTGELFF